The 21 T cell receptor beta chains below come from one sample, sequenced in a study of T cell changes during pregnancy in multiple sclerosis. Method: immunoSEQ multiplex PCR; TCRdb's copy keeps in-frame clones and lacks some. The sample consists of about 39,000 clones, approximately 92% of them appearing once. The sample consisted of CD8+ T cells from peripheral blood mononuclear cells, taken before pregnancy. These receptors were collected from a female donor with multiple sclerosis, enrolled in a pregnancy study.

The chain links TRBV9 to TRBJ1-2; D is perhaps TRBD1 (5 bases). This CDR3 is built from 16 residues. CDR1 SGDLS and CDR2 YYNGEE come from the germline V gene. The V and J ends lost 4 bases and 4 bases respectively, with 20 bases between them. The chain's CDR3 is CASSSLARGMGYGYTF. The CDR3 bases are TGTGCCAGCAGCTCACTAGCCCGGGGGATGGGCTATGGCTACACCTTC. Looking up the rest from reference TRBV9 and TRBJ1-2 gives the full variable domain: DSGVTQTPKHLITATGQRVTLRCSPRSGDLSVYWYQQSLDQGLQFLIQYYNGEERAKGNILERFSAQQFPDLHSELNLSSLELGDSALYFCASSSLARGMGYGYTFGSGTRLTVV.

This clone was seen a single time. This chain uses TRBV6-5 with TRBJ2-7; D call uncertain. This CDR3 is built from 13 residues. CDR1 and CDR2 from the germline V gene are MNHEY and SVGAGI. V shed 6 bases and J shed 0 bases, with 9 bases lying between them. The CDR3 bases are TGTGCCAGCAGGTCGGGTCCCTCCTACGAGCAGTACTTC. It is translated as CASRSGPSYEQYF.

This clone was counted a few times. J is TRBJ2-7 and V is TRBV28, with D perhaps matching TRBD1 (6 bases). The CDR3 has 19 amino acids. Trimming took 3 bases from V and 4 from J, leaving 28 bases between them. The V gene's germline CDR1 is MDHEN and CDR2 SYDVKM. CDR3 protein: CASSFPRQVARVNTYEQYF. As DNA, the CDR3 is TGTGCCAGCAGTTTCCCTCGACAGGTGGCGAGGGTGAATACGTACGAGCAGTACTTC.

The chain is built from TRBV9 and TRBJ2-1; D is ambiguous. CDR1 SGDLS and CDR2 YYNGEE come from the germline V gene. The V end lost 0 bases, the J end lost 5 bases, and 9 bases lay between the germline ends. The CDR3 has 14 residues. CDR3 nucleotides: TGTGCCAGCAGCGTAGGAGAGTTCGACAATGAGCAGTTCTTC. It encodes CASSVGEFDNEQFF.

The rearrangement links TRBV2 to TRBJ2-7; tentative D call: TRBD2 (5 bases). There are 12 residues in the CDR3. In germline, CDR1 is SNHLY, CDR2 FYNNEI. The germline V and J ends were trimmed by 8 bases and 3 bases, with 11 bases remaining between them. Written as DNA, the CDR3 is TGTGCCAGCCGTAACGGGGTCTACGAGCAGTACTTC. It encodes CASRNGVYEQYF.

The chain joins TRBV18 to TRBJ2-7; maybe TRBD2 (6 bases). Germline V gives CDR1 KGHSH, CDR2 LQKENI. This CDR3 comprises 15 residues. Trimming removed 3 bases from V and 3 bases from J, with 15 bases in between. CDR3 DNA sequence: TGTGCCAGCTCACCTACCCGGGACGGGGGCTACGAGCAGTACTTC. Its translation: CASSPTRDGGYEQYF. Full variable domain (rest looked up from reference TRBV18 and TRBJ2-7): NAGVMQNPRHLVRRRGQEARLRCSPMKGHSHVYWYRQLPEEGLKFMVYLQKENIIDESGMPKERFSAEFPKEGPSILRIQQVVRGDSAAYFCASSPTRDGGYEQYFGPGTRLTVT.

J is TRBJ2-7 and V is TRBV27; 7 bases fit TRBD1. The CDR3 contains 13 residues. Germline CDR1 is MNHEY and CDR2 is SMNVEV (reference sequence). Trimming removed 10 bases from V and 0 bases from J; junction bases left unmatched: 6. CDR3 amino acids: CATKNRGSYEQYF. DNA for the CDR3: TGTGCCACCAAGAACAGGGGCTCCTACGAGCAGTACTTC.

Of note for this clone: The junction differs from germline at one of its ends, possibly a read error. The rearrangement joins TRBV14 to TRBJ1-2; TRBD1 matches at 10 bases. Germline lookup yields CDR1 SGHDN and CDR2 FVKESK. CDR3 length: 13 amino acids. CDR3 sequence (DNA): TGTGCCAGCAGCCAACCAATGACAGGACAGGGGGCCTTC. Translation gives CASSQPMTGQGAF.

The chain has TRBV4-2 and TRBJ1-6; 8 nucleotides match TRBD1. Germline CDR1 LGHNA, CDR2 YNFKEQ. The length of the CDR3 is 15 residues. V lost 1 base to trimming and J lost 8 bases; unmatched junction nucleotides: 4. The CDR3 DNA is TGTGCCAGCAGCCAAGTACAGGGGGTAGATTCACCCCTCCACTTT. Protein: CASSQVQGVDSPLHF.

The chain joins TRBV4-1 to TRBJ2-3; the D is unclear. V lost 1 base, J lost 2 bases, and 4 bases lay in between. The V gene's germline CDR1 is MGHRA and CDR2 YSYEKL. This CDR3 contains 13 residues. The CDR3, as DNA: TGCGCCAGCAGCCAAGCCTTCACAGATACGCAGTATTTT. Translating it yields CASSQAFTDTQYF.

This chain connects TRBV7-9 to TRBJ2-5; possible D gene TRBD1, 6 bases. This CDR3 is built from 16 residues. The germline gives CDR1 SEHNR, CDR2 FQNEAQ (reference sequence). The V end was cut by 2 bases, the J end by 1 base, with 14 bases between. CDR3 protein: CASSLSARGTQETQYF. The CDR3 coding sequence is TGTGCCAGCAGCTTATCGGCCAGGGGAACCCAAGAGACCCAGTACTTC.

The chain uses TRBV27 and TRBJ2-2; TRBD1 might be the D (6 bases). V was pared by 7 bases and J by 5 bases, with 11 bases between. CDR3 size: 13 residues. Germline CDR1 reads MNHEY; CDR2 reads SMNVEV (reference sequence). The CDR3 nucleotides are TGTGCCAGCACGCCAGGGGTGACCGGGGAGCTGTTTTTT. Amino acid sequence: CASTPGVTGELFF.

The V call is TRBV27, the J call TRBJ1-5, with TRBD1 matching 7 bases. CDR1 is MNHEY and CDR2 is SMNVEV in the germline V gene (reference sequence). The CDR3 extends over 16 amino acids. The ends lost 6 bases at V and 0 bases at J; junction bases unmatched: 8. CDR3 protein: CASSPTGIFSNQPQHF. Here the CDR3 DNA reads TGTGCCAGCAGCCCGACAGGGATTTTTAGCAATCAGCCCCAGCATTTT.

As concerns this clone: The junction does not match germline at one end; this may be a read error. The chain employs TRBV6-6 and TRBJ1-6; 10 positions match TRBD1. Looked up from germline, CDR1 is MNHNY and CDR2 is SVGAGI (reference sequence). The CDR3 is 15 amino acids. The CDR3, as DNA: TGTGTCAGCCTCCGGGACAGGGGACTTAATTCACCCCTCCACTTT. Its translation is CVSLRDRGLNSPLHF.

The chain uses TRBV5-1 and TRBJ1-4; 7 nucleotides line up with TRBD1. V lost 4 bases and J lost 6; bases outside the gene matches: 12. This CDR3 has 16 residues. Per the germline V gene, CDR1 is SGHRS and CDR2 is YFSETQ. The CDR3 protein is CASSDRDSPSDEKLFF. In DNA, the CDR3 is TGCGCCAGCAGCGACAGGGACAGCCCATCCGATGAAAAACTGTTTTTT.

The chain has TRBV6-5 and TRBJ2-3, with 8 bases lining up with TRBD2. Looked up from germline, CDR1 is MNHEY and CDR2 is SVGAGI. This CDR3 spans 13 amino acids. V lost 0 bases and J lost 9; bases outside the gene matches: 2. The CDR3: CASSYSAGGTQYF. The CDR3 DNA reads TGTGCCAGCAGTTACTCGGCGGGGGGAACGCAGTATTTT.

The J gene is TRBJ2-1, the V gene TRBV6-6; D is perhaps TRBD2 (6 bases). The V gene's germline CDR1 is MNHNY and CDR2 SVGAGI (reference sequence). CDR3 length equals 16 residues. V lost 5 bases, J lost 3 bases, and 17 bases lay in between. Here the CDR3 DNA reads TGTGCCAGCAGTAACCCTCCGGGACTTCTCTACAATGAGCAGTTCTTC. This encodes CASSNPPGLLYNEQFF.

For the CDR3, the DNA is TGTGCCAGCTTCAGCGCCACTGAAGCTTTCTTT. Translating gives CASFSATEAFF. The J gene is TRBJ1-1, the V gene TRBV27; D unresolved. The CDR3 is 11 residues long. Trimming removed 8 bases from V and 4 bases from J, with 8 bases in between. Germline CDR1 is MNHEY and CDR2 is SMNVEV (reference sequence).

This sequence joins TRBV18 and TRBJ1-4; D is perhaps TRBD1 (5 bases). The CDR3 length is 16 residues. The V end was cut by 0 bases, the J end by 7 bases, with 15 bases between. The V gene's germline CDR1 is KGHSH and CDR2 LQKENI. CDR3 in amino acids: CASSPPRGGCCEKLFF. In nucleotides, the CDR3 is TGTGCCAGCTCACCACCCCGGGGGGGGTGCTGTGAAAAACTGTTTTTT. Combining the CDR3 with reference TRBV18 and TRBJ1-4 gives the whole variable domain NAGVMQNPRHLVRRRGQEARLRCSPMKGHSHVYWYRQLPEEGLKFMVYLQKENIIDESGMPKERFSAEFPKEGPSILRIQQVVRGDSAAYFCASSPPRGGCCEKLFFGSGTQLSVL.

V and J are TRBV6-5 and TRBJ2-1; D remains ambiguous. From germline, CDR1 is MNHEY and CDR2 SVGAGI. This CDR3 has 14 amino acids. Deletions cut 2 bases from V and 1 base from J, with 6 bases between. CDR3 bases: TGTGCCAGCAGTTACAGTCAGTCCTACAATGAGCAGTTCTTC. It translates to CASSYSQSYNEQFF.

Notes on this clone: At one end the junction does not follow the germline gene, possibly because of a read error. The CDR3, as DNA: TGTGCCAGCAGCCTAGCCGGGACAGGGAGTCATGGCTACACCTTC. This encodes CASSLAGTGSHGYTF. This rearrangement joins TRBV7-9 to TRBJ1-2; TRBD1 aligns across 9 bases. CDR3 length: 15 amino acids. Germline CDR1 and CDR2: SEHNR and FQNEAQ (reference sequence).